This T cell receptor beta chain was profiled in a study of response to subunit inactivated influenza vaccine. Study-level results: The authors offered the suggestion that each seasonal influenza vaccination recruits few new T cells.

There are a few counts of this clonotype. Its antigen is as yet unknown. TCRdb processed the RT-PCR reads anew with MiXCR; each CDR3 protein has one entry. The sample holds approximately 490,000 distinct CDR3 sequences, under 8.5% seen once. The clonotype originates from a man aged 45 to 75 who received an inactivated influenza vaccine. This material consisted of PBMCs from blood, taken roughly 24 months after vaccination.

CDR3 protein: CASSLDGLQGITYNSPLHF. In DNA form, the CDR3 reads TGTGCCAGCAGTTTAGATGGTTTGCAGGGGATCACTTATAATTCACCCCTCCACTTT. The rearrangement joins TRBV12-3 or TRBV12-4 to TRBJ1-6; a weak D match, TRBD1 (6 bases). CDR3 length: 19 residues. The V end was cut by 1 base, the J end by 4 bases, with 20 bases between.